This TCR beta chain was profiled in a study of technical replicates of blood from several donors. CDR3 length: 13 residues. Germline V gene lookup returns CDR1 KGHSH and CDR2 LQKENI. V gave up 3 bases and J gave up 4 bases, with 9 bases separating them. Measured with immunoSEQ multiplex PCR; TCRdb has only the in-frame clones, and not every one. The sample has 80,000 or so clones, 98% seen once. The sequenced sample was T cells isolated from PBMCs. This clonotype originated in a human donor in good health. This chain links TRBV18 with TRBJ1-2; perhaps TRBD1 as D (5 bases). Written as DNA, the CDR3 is TGTGCCAGCTCACCGACAGATTCCTATGGCTACACCTTC. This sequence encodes CASSPTDSYGYTF. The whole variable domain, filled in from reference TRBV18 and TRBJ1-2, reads NAGVMQNPRHLVRRRGQEARLRCSPMKGHSHVYWYRQLPEEGLKFMVYLQKENIIDESGMPKERFSAEFPKEGPSILRIQQVVRGDSAAYFCASSPTDSYGYTFGSGTRLTVV.